This paragraph reports one TCR beta chain. In germline, CDR1 is SGHDT, CDR2 YYEEEE. The CDR3 has 13 amino acids. No nucleotide data were recorded. The sample originates from a study of synovial regulatory T cells in juvenile arthritis. Study background: A few patients were therapy-naive; 5 to 7 received methotrexate alone.

Assay used: immunoSEQ multiplex PCR; TCRdb lists only in-frame clones, some missing. The table lists 790 or so clones. Synovial fluid was collected with matched peripheral blood from each patient with active arthritis. Material: Treg cells from the synovium. This chain uses TRBV5-6 with TRBJ2-7; checking the TCRdb D call of TRBD1 is not possible without DNA. The sequence derives from a donor younger than 30 with juvenile idiopathic arthritis. The CDR3 spells CASSWPDRYEQYF.